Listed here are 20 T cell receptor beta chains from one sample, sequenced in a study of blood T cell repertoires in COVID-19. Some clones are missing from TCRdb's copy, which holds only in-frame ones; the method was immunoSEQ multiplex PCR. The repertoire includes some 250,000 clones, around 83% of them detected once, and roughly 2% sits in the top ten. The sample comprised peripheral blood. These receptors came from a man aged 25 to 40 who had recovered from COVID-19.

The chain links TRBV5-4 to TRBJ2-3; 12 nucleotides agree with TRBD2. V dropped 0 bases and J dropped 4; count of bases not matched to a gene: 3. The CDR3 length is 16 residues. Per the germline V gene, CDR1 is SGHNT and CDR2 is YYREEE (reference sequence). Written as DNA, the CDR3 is TGTGCCAGCAGCTTGGGACTAGCGGGGGCCCCAGATACGCAGTATTTT. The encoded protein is CASSLGLAGAPDTQYF.

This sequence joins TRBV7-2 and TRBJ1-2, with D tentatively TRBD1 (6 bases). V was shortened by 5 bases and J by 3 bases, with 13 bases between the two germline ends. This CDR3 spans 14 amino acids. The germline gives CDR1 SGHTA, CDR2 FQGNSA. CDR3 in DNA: TGTGCCAGCAGCCCCCGACAGGCCCACTATGGCTACACCTTC. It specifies CASSPRQAHYGYTF.

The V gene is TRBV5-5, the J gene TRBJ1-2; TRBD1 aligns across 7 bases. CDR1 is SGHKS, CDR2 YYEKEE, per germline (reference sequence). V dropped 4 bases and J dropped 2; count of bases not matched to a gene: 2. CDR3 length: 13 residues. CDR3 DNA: TGTGCCAGCAGCAAGGACAGGAACTATGGCTACACCTTC. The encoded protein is CASSKDRNYGYTF.

The CDR3 DNA is TGTGCCATCAGTGAGACAGGGAGAGAGACCCAGTACTTC. Encoded protein: CAISETGRETQYF. This chain links TRBV10-3 with TRBJ2-5; D may be TRBD1 (6 bases). Germline CDR1 is ENHRY and CDR2 is SYGVKD. Trimming removed 2 bases at V and 4 bases at J, with 8 bases between. The CDR3 length is 13 residues.

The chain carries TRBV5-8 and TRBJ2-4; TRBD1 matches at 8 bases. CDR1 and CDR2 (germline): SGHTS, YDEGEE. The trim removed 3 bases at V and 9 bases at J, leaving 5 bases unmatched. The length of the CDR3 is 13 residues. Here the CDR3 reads CASSSTGVRIQYF. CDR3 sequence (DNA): TGTGCCAGCAGCTCGACAGGGGTTCGCATTCAGTACTTC.

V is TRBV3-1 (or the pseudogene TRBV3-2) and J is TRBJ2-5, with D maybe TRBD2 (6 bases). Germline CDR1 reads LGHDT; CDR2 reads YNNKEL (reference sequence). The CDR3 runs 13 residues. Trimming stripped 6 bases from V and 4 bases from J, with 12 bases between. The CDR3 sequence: CASRSGVRETQYF. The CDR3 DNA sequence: TGTGCCAGCAGGTCGGGGGTACGAGAGACCCAGTACTTC.

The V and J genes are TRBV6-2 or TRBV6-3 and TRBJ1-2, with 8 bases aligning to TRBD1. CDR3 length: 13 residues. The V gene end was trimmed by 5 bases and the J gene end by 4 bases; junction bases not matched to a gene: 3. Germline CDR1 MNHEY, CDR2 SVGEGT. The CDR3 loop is CASSGQGLYGYTF. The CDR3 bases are TGTGCCAGCAGTGGACAGGGCCTCTATGGCTACACCTTC.

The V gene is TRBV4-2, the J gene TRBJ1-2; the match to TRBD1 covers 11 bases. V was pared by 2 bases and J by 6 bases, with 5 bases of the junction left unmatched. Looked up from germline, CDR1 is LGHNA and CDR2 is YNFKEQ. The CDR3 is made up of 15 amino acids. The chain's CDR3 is CASSQSGTGGHGYTF. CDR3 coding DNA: TGTGCCAGCAGCCAATCCGGGACAGGGGGTCATGGCTACACCTTC.

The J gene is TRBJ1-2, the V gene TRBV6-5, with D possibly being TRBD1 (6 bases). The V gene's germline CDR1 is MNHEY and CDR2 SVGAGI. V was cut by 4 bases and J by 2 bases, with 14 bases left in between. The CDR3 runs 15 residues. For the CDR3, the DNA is TGTGCCAGCAGTTCCCGGCCGGGACAAAACTATGGCTACACCTTC. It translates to CASSSRPGQNYGYTF.

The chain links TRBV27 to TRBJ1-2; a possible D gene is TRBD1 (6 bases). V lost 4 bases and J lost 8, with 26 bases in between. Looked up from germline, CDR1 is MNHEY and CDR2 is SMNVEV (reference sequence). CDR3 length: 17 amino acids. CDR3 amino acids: CASSSWGGAQNSGGYTF. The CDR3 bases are TGTGCCAGCAGTTCCTGGGGGGGGGCCCAGAATTCGGGCGGCTACACCTTC.

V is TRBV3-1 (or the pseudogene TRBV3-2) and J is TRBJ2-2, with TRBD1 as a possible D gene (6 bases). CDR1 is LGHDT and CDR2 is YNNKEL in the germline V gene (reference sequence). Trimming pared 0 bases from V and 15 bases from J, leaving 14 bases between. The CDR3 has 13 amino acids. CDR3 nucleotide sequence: TGTGCCAGCAGCCAAGATGGGCAGGGGATAATGTTTTTT. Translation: CASSQDGQGIMFF.

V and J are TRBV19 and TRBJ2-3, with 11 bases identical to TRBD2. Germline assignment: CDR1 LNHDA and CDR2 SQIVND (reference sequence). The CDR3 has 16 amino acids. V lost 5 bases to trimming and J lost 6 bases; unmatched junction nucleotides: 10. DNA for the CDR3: TGTGCCAGTAGTGTGCACCGAAGGACTAGCGGGGATACGCAGTATTTT. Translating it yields CASSVHRRTSGDTQYF.

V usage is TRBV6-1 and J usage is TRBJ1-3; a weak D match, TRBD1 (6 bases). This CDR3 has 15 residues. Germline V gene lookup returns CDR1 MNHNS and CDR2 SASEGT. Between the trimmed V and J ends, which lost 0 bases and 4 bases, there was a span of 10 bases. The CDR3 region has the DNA TGTGCCAGCAGTGAAGCGGGGGCTAGGGGAAACACCATATATTTT. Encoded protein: CASSEAGARGNTIYF.

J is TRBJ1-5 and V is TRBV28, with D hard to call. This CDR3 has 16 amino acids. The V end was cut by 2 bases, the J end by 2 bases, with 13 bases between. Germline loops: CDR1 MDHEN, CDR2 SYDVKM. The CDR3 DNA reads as TGTGCCAGCAGTTTAACCCCGGGGAGGGGCAATCAGCCCCAGCATTTT. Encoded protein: CASSLTPGRGNQPQHF.

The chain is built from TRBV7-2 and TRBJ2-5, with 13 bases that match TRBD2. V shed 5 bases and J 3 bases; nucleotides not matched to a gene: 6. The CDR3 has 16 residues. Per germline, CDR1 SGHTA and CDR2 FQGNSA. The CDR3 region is CASSNPGTSGEETQYF. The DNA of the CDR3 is TGTGCCAGCAGCAACCCCGGGACTAGCGGGGAAGAGACCCAGTACTTC.

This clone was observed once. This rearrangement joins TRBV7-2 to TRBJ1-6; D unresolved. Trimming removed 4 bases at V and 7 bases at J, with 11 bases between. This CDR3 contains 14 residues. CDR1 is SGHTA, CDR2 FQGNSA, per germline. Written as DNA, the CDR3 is TGTGCCAGCAGCTCCCAGACGGGGAATTCACCCCTCCACTTT. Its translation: CASSSQTGNSPLHF.

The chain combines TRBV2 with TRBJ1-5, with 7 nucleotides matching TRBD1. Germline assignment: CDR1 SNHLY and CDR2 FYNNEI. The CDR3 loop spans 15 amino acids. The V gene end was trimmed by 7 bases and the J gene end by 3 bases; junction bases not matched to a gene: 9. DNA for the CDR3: TGTGCCAGCACCGAAAGGGGACAGATCAATCAGCCCCAGCATTTT. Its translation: CASTERGQINQPQHF.

CDR3 DNA sequence: TGCGCCAGCAGCAAAGCAGGGGGGACCGAAGCTTTCTTT. Residues: CASSKAGGTEAFF. The gene calls are TRBV10-1 and TRBJ1-1, with TRBD1 identical over 7 bases. Germline CDR1 is WNHNN and CDR2 is SYGVQD (reference sequence). V lost 6 bases, J lost 8 bases, and 9 bases stayed unmatched. CDR3 length: 13 residues.

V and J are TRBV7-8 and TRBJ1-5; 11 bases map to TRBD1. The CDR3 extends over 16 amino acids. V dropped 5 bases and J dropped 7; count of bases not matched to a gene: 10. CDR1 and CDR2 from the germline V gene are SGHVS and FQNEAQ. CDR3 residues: CASSPPGTGGRQPQHF. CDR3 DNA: TGTGCCAGCAGCCCGCCCGGGACAGGGGGACGGCAGCCCCAGCATTTT.

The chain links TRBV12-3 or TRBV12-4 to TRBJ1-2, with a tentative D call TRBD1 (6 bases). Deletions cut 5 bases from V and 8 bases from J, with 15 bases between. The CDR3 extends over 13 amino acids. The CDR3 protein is CASSNNNRDGYTF. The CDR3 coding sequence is TGTGCCAGCAGTAACAACAACAGGGACGGCTACACCTTC.